Following are 30 T cell receptor beta chains from one sample sequenced in a study of response to subunit inactivated influenza vaccine. MiXCR, applied by TCRdb to the RT-PCR reads, yields one record per CDR3 protein. The repertoire has about 540,000 distinct CDR3 sequences, around 25% of them found once; the top ten carry 2.5% to 3%. This sample was shared with a second study, whose subject was T cells expressing NK-cell markers. As that report states: Libraries used 5'RACE template switching adding universal primer site and UMIs.

Here the sequenced sample was CD4+ T cells sorted from PBMCs, taken approximately 12 days after vaccination. Receptors were obtained from a man aged 50 to 60 who received an inactivated influenza vaccine.

This clonotype occurred a few times. V is TRBV4-2 and J is TRBJ2-7, with D hard to call. The CDR3 is 12 residues long. Trimming shortened V by 0 bases and J by 5 bases, and 5 bases separated the two germline ends. CDR1 is LGHNA, CDR2 YNFKEQ, per germline. CDR3: CASSQDYHEQYF. The CDR3 nucleotides read TGTGCCAGCAGCCAAGACTACCACGAGCAGTACTTC.

The CDR3 DNA sequence: TGTGCCGGTAGACTAGCGGGGGACACCGGGGAGCTGTTTTTT. Translating gives CAGRLAGDTGELFF. The rearrangement uses TRBV7-2 and TRBJ2-2; 12 positions agree with TRBD2. The V segment lost 11 bases and the J segment 3 bases; nucleotides outside the gene matches: 4. CDR1 and CDR2 from the germline V gene are SGHTA and FQGNSA. This CDR3 has 14 residues. Based on the CDR3 plus reference TRBV7-2 and TRBJ2-2, the full variable domain is GAGVSQSPSNKVTEKGKDVELRCDPISGHTALYWYRQSLGQGLEFLIYFQGNSAPDKSGLPSDRFSAERTGGSVSTLTIQRTQQEDSAVYLCAGRLAGDTGELFFGEGSRLTVL.

V usage is TRBV28 and J usage is TRBJ2-1; TRBD2 aligns across 9 bases. The CDR3 covers 17 residues. CDR1 is MDHEN, CDR2 SYDVKM, per germline. V shed 6 bases and J 1 base; nucleotides not matched to a gene: 10. The CDR3 region has the DNA TGTGCCAGCAGACCCCGAACCCTAGCGGGGTCCTACAATGAGCAGTTCTTC. Translated, it gives CASRPRTLAGSYNEQFF.

V usage is TRBV24-1 and J usage is TRBJ2-5; no clear D gene. V was cut by 1 base and J by 5 bases, with 10 bases left in between. This CDR3 is 14 amino acids long. The germline V gene has CDR1 KGHDR and CDR2 SFDVKD. The DNA for the CDR3 is TGTGCCACCAGTGATTTCCCGGTGGCGGAGACCCAGTACTTC. It yields the protein CATSDFPVAETQYF.

This clonotype was seen ten or more times. V usage is TRBV29-1 and J usage is TRBJ2-3; D is perhaps TRBD1 (6 bases). The CDR3 runs 14 residues. Per the germline V gene, CDR1 is SQVTM and CDR2 is ANQGSEA. Trimming stripped 2 bases from V and 1 base from J, with 10 bases between. CDR3 sequence: CSVESPGGTDTQYF. The CDR3, as DNA: TGCAGCGTTGAATCCCCAGGGGGCACAGATACGCAGTATTTT.

This clonotype came up a few times. The chain is built from TRBV30 and TRBJ2-7; 8 positions match TRBD1. Trimming took 3 bases from V and 11 from J; bases not matched to a gene: 12. The CDR3 has 13 residues. Germline V gene sequence: CDR1 GTSNPN, CDR2 SVGIG (reference sequence). CDR3 region: CAWRGWQGAQEYF. The CDR3 region has the DNA TGTGCCTGGAGAGGGTGGCAGGGGGCTCAGGAGTACTTC.

This clonotype was detected only a few times. The chain couples TRBV9 to TRBJ2-5, with unresolved D. This CDR3 spans 17 amino acids. Germline V gene lookup returns CDR1 SGDLS and CDR2 YYNGEE. Trimming took off 3 bases at V and 5 bases at J, with 23 bases between the two ends. The CDR3 DNA sequence: TGTGCCAGCAGCGAGTCCTTTTCCGTGGGCGTCGGGGAGACCCAGTACTTC. This translates into CASSESFSVGVGETQYF.

J is TRBJ1-5 and V is TRBV28; possibly TRBD1 for D (5 bases). There are 13 residues in the CDR3. V lost 8 bases, J lost 5 bases, and 13 bases lay in between. Germline loops: CDR1 MDHEN, CDR2 SYDVKM. CDR3 sequence reads: CASGGRSDQPQHF. In DNA form, the CDR3 reads TGTGCCAGCGGGGGACGGAGCGATCAGCCCCAGCATTTT.

This clonotype appeared a few times. This sequence joins TRBV5-1 and TRBJ1-4, with 8 positions matching TRBD1. The CDR3 is made up of 15 amino acids. Trimming cost V 2 bases and J 8 bases; bases outside gene matches: 8. The germline gives CDR1 SGHRS, CDR2 YFSETQ. This CDR3 is CASSFGDRDREKLFF. CDR3 nucleotide sequence: TGCGCCAGCAGCTTTGGTGACCGGGACAGGGAAAAACTGTTTTTT.

This sequence joins TRBV4-2 and TRBJ1-5; D gene uncertain. Trimming removed 1 base at V and 2 bases at J, with 9 bases between. CDR3 length equals 15 residues. Germline V gene lookup returns CDR1 LGHNA and CDR2 YNFKEQ. The CDR3 reads CASSQAVMGNQPQHF. CDR3 nucleotides: TGTGCCAGCAGCCAAGCCGTAATGGGCAATCAGCCCCAGCATTTT.

The CDR3: CSARDRPSMYGYTF. CDR3 sequence (DNA): TGCAGTGCTAGAGATCGGCCCTCAATGTATGGCTACACCTTC. The rearrangement uses TRBV20-1 and TRBJ1-2; no clear D. Germline-derived CDR1 and CDR2 are DFQATT and SNEGSKA (reference sequence). The CDR3 has 14 residues. The V end lost 0 bases, the J end lost 5 bases, and 13 bases lay between the germline ends.

This chain links TRBV19 with TRBJ2-1, with D maybe TRBD2 (6 bases). V was trimmed by 1 base and J by 5 bases, leaving 9 bases between them. Germline V CDR1 and CDR2: LNHDA, SQIVND (reference sequence). CDR3 length: 14 amino acids. The CDR3 is CASSIARTNNEQFF. The CDR3 DNA sequence: TGTGCCAGTAGTATAGCGCGGACTAACAATGAGCAGTTCTTC.

This clonotype was seen a handful of times. This chain joins TRBV29-1 and TRBJ2-3; TRBD1 might be the D (6 bases). With 4 bases removed from V and 0 bases from J, the gap between germline ends came to 8 bases. The CDR3 contains 13 residues. The germline CDR1 and CDR2 sequences are SQVTM and ANQGSEA. The CDR3 DNA sequence: TGCAGCGTTGCGAGGGGGAGCACAGATACGCAGTATTTT. Translating gives CSVARGSTDTQYF.

This clonotype was seen more than once but under ten times. CDR3: CASRTPGGGEQFF. DNA of the CDR3: TGTGCCAGCAGAACTCCGGGGGGCGGAGAGCAGTTCTTC. V is TRBV28 and J is TRBJ2-1; possibly TRBD2 for D (7 bases). Germline V gene lookup returns CDR1 MDHEN and CDR2 SYDVKM. The CDR3 is 13 amino acids. V was trimmed by 6 bases and J by 10 bases, leaving 16 bases between them.

This clonotype has more than one count but fewer than ten. The V gene is TRBV6-1, the J gene TRBJ2-1, with 13 positions matching TRBD2. The ends lost 5 bases at V and 6 bases at J; junction bases unmatched: 7. CDR3 length equals 16 residues. Germline V lookup: CDR1 MNHNS, CDR2 SASEGT. The CDR3 loop reads CASSRTSGSVGNEQFF. Written as DNA, the CDR3 is TGTGCCAGCAGTCGGACTAGCGGGAGTGTTGGCAATGAGCAGTTCTTC.

This clonotype was seen only a few times. The chain joins TRBV14 to TRBJ1-2; D is undetermined. Germline V gene sequence: CDR1 SGHDN, CDR2 FVKESK. The V gene lost 4 bases and the J gene lost 5 bases, with 14 bases spanning the gap. There are 14 residues in the CDR3. The CDR3 coding sequence is TGTGCCAGCAGCCGCCGAGGAGGGCCGTATGGCTACACCTTC. Its translation is CASSRRGGPYGYTF.

This chain connects TRBV6-1 to TRBJ2-2; D is perhaps TRBD1 (6 bases). The length of the CDR3 is 14 residues. The germline V and J ends were trimmed by 6 bases and 3 bases, with 11 bases remaining between them. From germline, CDR1 is MNHNS and CDR2 SASEGT. The CDR3 DNA reads TGTGCCAGCAGGCGGACAGCGCACACCGGGGAGCTGTTTTTT. This encodes CASRRTAHTGELFF.

V is TRBV24-1 and J is TRBJ2-1; 7 nucleotides align to TRBD1. Unmatched junction bases numbered 9, after V lost 7 bases and J lost 4 bases. Germline values: CDR1 KGHDR, CDR2 SFDVKD. This CDR3 spans 15 amino acids. This CDR3 reads CATRGSGTVYNEQFF. DNA for the CDR3: TGTGCCACCAGGGGATCCGGGACAGTTTACAATGAGCAGTTCTTC.

This chain links TRBV6-1 with TRBJ2-3; either TRBD1 or TRBD2 may fit D (5 bases each). CDR3 length equals 13 residues. Germline CDR1 reads MNHNS; CDR2 reads SASEGT. Between the trimmed V and J ends, which lost 8 bases and 2 bases, there was a span of 11 bases. The CDR3 is CASRDLFTDTQYF. The CDR3 DNA reads as TGTGCCAGCCGGGACCTGTTCACAGATACGCAGTATTTT.

This clonotype was seen a few times. This rearrangement joins TRBV5-1 to TRBJ2-1; D unresolved. The germline V gene encodes CDR1 SGHRS and CDR2 YFSETQ. V dropped 3 bases and J dropped 4 bases, with 5 bases sitting between them. The CDR3 consists of 12 residues. DNA of the CDR3: TGCGCCAGCAGCTGGGATTACAATGAGCAGTTCTTC. This translates into CASSWDYNEQFF.

This clonotype was seen only a few times. The chain joins TRBV12-3 or TRBV12-4 to TRBJ2-1; D gene unclear. The CDR3 is made up of 15 amino acids. Trimming took off 1 base at V and 3 bases at J, with 10 bases between the two ends. The CDR3 DNA sequence: TGTGCCAGCAGTTTAGGAGCGTCCCTCTACAATGAGCAGTTCTTC. It translates to CASSLGASLYNEQFF.

The V and J genes are TRBV5-4 and TRBJ1-2; a possible D gene is TRBD1 (5 bases). V was trimmed by 0 bases and J by 4 bases, leaving 10 bases between them. The CDR3 length is 14 residues. The germline gives CDR1 SGHNT, CDR2 YYREEE (reference sequence). In nucleotides, the CDR3 is TGTGCCAGCAGCTTGGCGGGACGTCCCTATGGCTACACCTTC. Protein product: CASSLAGRPYGYTF.

This clonotype was seen more than once but under ten times. The chain is built from TRBV5-1 and TRBJ1-2; TRBD1 aligns across 7 bases. The V and J ends lost 0 bases and 5 bases, in that order; junction bases with no gene match: 10. The germline gives CDR1 SGHRS, CDR2 YFSETQ. CDR3 length equals 16 residues. CDR3 region: CASSLAPGQRIYGYTF. In DNA form, the CDR3 reads TGCGCCAGCAGCTTGGCTCCGGGACAGCGGATTTATGGCTACACCTTC.

This chain joins TRBV5-1 and TRBJ1-1; 7 nucleotides match TRBD1. Germline V gene lookup returns CDR1 SGHRS and CDR2 YFSETQ. V lost 1 base to trimming and J lost 1 base; unmatched junction nucleotides: 7. CDR3 length equals 16 residues. The CDR3 nucleotides are TGCGCCAGCAGCTTGATAGGGGGCGATTGGAACACTGAAGCTTTCTTT. This gives the protein CASSLIGGDWNTEAFF.

The rearrangement uses TRBV5-1 and TRBJ1-6, with D tentatively TRBD1 (6 bases). The CDR3 has 15 amino acids. Germline V gene lookup returns CDR1 SGHRS and CDR2 YFSETQ. The V end was cut by 3 bases, the J end by 7 bases, with 14 bases between. CDR3 loop: CASSSDGDTNSPLHF. The CDR3 bases are TGCGCCAGCAGCTCAGACGGGGACACCAATTCACCCCTCCACTTT.

The chain employs TRBV4-2 and TRBJ2-5, with 11 bases identical to TRBD2. The CDR3 is 16 residues long. The ends lost 1 base at V and 0 bases at J; junction bases unmatched: 1. CDR1 LGHNA and CDR2 YNFKEQ come from the germline V gene. CDR3 in DNA: TGTGCCAGCAGCCAAGTAGCGGGAGGGAACCAAGAGACCCAGTACTTC. Translated: CASSQVAGGNQETQYF.

This clonotype was detected many times. CDR3 sequence: CASSRGTATNEKLFF. In nucleotides, the CDR3 is TGCGCCAGCAGCCGCGGGACGGCAACTAATGAAAAACTGTTTTTT. The rearrangement joins TRBV5-1 to TRBJ1-4; a weak D match, TRBD1 (5 bases). The CDR3 length is 15 residues. Trimming took 4 bases from V and 0 from J, leaving 10 bases between them. CDR1 is SGHRS and CDR2 is YFSETQ in the germline V gene.

This clonotype appeared a few times. CDR3 DNA sequence: TGCGCCAGCAGCTCCGGACTAGCGGGAGGGAAAAACATTCAGTACTTC. Residues: CASSSGLAGGKNIQYF. This chain joins TRBV5-1 and TRBJ2-4, with 15 bases matching TRBD2. The CDR3 is 16 residues long. The trim removed 3 bases at V and 4 bases at J, leaving 2 bases unmatched. Germline CDR1 is SGHRS and CDR2 is YFSETQ.

This chain links TRBV12-3 or TRBV12-4 with TRBJ2-7; D might be TRBD2 (5 bases). Deletions cut 7 bases from V and 3 bases from J, with 13 bases between. This CDR3 region has 13 residues. The CDR3 reads CASMEDSNYEQYF. CDR3 in DNA: TGTGCCAGCATGGAGGACTCGAACTACGAGCAGTACTTC.

The chain carries TRBV6-2 or TRBV6-3 and TRBJ1-2, with 7 nucleotides matching TRBD1. The J segment lost 2 bases and the V segment lost 7 bases, leaving 10 bases of the junction unmatched. This CDR3 region has 15 residues. The germline V gene encodes CDR1 MNHEY and CDR2 SVGEGT. The CDR3 loop reads CASINPGGRNYGYTF. CDR3 DNA: TGTGCCAGCATCAACCCAGGGGGTCGGAACTATGGCTACACCTTC.